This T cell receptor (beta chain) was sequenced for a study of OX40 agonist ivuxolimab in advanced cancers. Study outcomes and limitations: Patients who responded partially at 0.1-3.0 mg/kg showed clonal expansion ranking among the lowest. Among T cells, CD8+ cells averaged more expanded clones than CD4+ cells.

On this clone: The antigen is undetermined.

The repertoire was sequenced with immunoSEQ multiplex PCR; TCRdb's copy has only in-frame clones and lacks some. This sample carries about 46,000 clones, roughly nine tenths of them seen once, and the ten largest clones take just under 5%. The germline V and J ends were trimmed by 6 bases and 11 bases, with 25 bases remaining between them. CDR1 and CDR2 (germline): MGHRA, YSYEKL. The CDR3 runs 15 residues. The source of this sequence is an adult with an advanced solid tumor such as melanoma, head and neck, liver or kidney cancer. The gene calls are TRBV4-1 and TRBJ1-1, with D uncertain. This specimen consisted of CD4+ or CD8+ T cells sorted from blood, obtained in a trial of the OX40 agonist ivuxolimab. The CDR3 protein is CASSHVGLPFGPAFF. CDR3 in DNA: TGCGCCAGCAGTCACGTCGGACTGCCTTTTGGGCCTGCTTTCTTT.